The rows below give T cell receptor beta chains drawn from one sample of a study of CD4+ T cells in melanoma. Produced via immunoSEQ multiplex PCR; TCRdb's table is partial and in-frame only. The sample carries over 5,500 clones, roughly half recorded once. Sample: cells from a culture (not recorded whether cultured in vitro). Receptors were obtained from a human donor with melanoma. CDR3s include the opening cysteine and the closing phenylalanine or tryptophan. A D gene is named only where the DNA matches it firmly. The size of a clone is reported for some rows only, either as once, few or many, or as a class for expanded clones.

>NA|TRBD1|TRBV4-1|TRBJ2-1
CASSHWTGALYNEQFF
TGCGCCAGCAGCCATTGGACAGGGGCTCTTTACAATGAGCAGTTCTTC
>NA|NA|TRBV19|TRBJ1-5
CASRGTGRHNQPQHF
TGTGCCAGTAGGGGCACAGGCCGTCATAATCAGCCCCAGCATTTT
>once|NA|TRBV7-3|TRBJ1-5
CASSLEISNQPQHF
TGTGCCAGCAGCTTAGAGATTAGCAATCAGCCCCAGCATTTT
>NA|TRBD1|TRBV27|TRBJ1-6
CASRPNRGNSPLHF
TGTGCCAGCAGACCCAACAGGGGAAATTCACCCCTCCACTTT
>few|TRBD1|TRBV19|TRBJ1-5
CASRLGQGDNQPQHF
TGTGCCAGTAGACTGGGACAGGGAGACAATCAGCCCCAGCATTTT
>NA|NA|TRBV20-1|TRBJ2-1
CSARYSDEQFF
TGCAGTGCTCGTTACAGTGATGAGCAGTTCTTC
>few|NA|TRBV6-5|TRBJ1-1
CASSYEAGPNTEAFF
TGTGCCAGCAGTTACGAGGCGGGACCGAACACTGAAGCTTTCTTT
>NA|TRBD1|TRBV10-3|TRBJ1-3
CASGQTYSGNTIYF
TGTGCCTCGGGACAGACGTACTCTGGAAACACCATATATTTT
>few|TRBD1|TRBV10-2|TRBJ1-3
CASSRQGMGNTIYF
TGCGCCAGCTCGCGACAGGGAATGGGAAACACCATATATTTT
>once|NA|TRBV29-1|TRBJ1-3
CSVRTSGNTIYF
TGCAGCGTCCGGACTTCTGGAAACACCATATATTTT
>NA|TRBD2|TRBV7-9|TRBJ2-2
CASGHREGNTGELFF
TGTGCCAGCGGACACCGGGAGGGGAACACCGGGGAGCTGTTTTTT
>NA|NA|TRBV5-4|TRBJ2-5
CASSLAFRETQYF
TGTGCCAGCAGCTTGGCCTTTCGTGAGACCCAGTACTTC
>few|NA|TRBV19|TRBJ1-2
CASKPTGGNGYTF
TGTGCCAGTAAACCGACAGGAGGAAACGGCTACACCTTC
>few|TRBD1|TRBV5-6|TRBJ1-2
CASHTGGYGYTF
TGTGCCAGCCACACAGGGGGCTATGGCTACACCTTC